Presented here are 27 T cell receptor beta chains from one specimen sequenced in a study of vaccination and CD4 T cells after COVID-19. CD4+ T cells that had been cultured provided DNA sequenced with the Oncomine TCR Beta short-read assay. TCRdb independently ran MiXCR on the PCR reads; one entry per CDR3 protein. Of 3,500 to 5,000 distinct CDR3 sequences listed, 15% to 20% are singletons. Their specific antigens are unknown. Treatment: approximately 11-day PBMC culture with coronavirus spike peptide pools or control peptides (ViraFEST assay). Sequenced material: CD4+ T cells from blood, cultured in vitro. All receptors come from a human donor who had recovered from COVID-19.

This chain's CDR3 is CASRPRGKRDEQYF. CDR3 bases: TGTGCCAGCAGACCTAGGGGAAAGAGGGACGAGCAGTACTTC. This sequence joins TRBV6-1 and TRBJ2-7, with D tentatively TRBD1 or TRBD2 (5 bases each). Germline V lookup: CDR1 MNHNS, CDR2 SASEGT. V was clipped by 6 bases and J by 5 bases, with 17 bases between them. The CDR3 has 14 amino acids.

This clonotype is medium-sized in the sample. The rearrangement joins TRBV2 to TRBJ2-5; TRBD2 aligns across 12 bases. The CDR3 has 16 amino acids. The ends lost 6 bases at V and 2 bases at J; junction bases unmatched: 7. CDR1 and CDR2 (germline): SNHLY, FYNNEI. CDR3 region: CASRPASGGGQETQYF. As DNA, the CDR3 is TGTGCCAGCAGGCCAGCTAGCGGGGGGGGTCAAGAGACCCAGTACTTC.

The V and J genes are TRBV6-1 and TRBJ2-2; 7 bases map to TRBD2. The V gene's germline CDR1 is MNHNS and CDR2 SASEGT. The junction had 6 bases not matched to a gene; V was cut back by 2 bases and J by 9 bases. The CDR3 has 14 residues. The CDR3 loop reads CASSELGGIRELFF. The CDR3 nucleotides read TGTGCCAGCAGTGAACTCGGGGGGATACGGGAGCTGTTTTTT.

This clonotype was recorded a few times. The chain carries TRBV7-8 and TRBJ1-4; D is uncertain. This CDR3 is 17 amino acids long. CDR1 SGHVS and CDR2 FQNEAQ come from the germline V gene. V gave up 3 bases and J gave up 3 bases, with 17 bases separating them. The CDR3 loop is CASSLVVGEPANEKLFF. As DNA, the CDR3 is TGTGCCAGCAGCTTGGTGGTTGGGGAGCCCGCTAATGAAAAACTGTTTTTT.

On this clonotype: This could be a read error, since a much larger clone is one nucleotide away. The CDR3 DNA reads TGCGCCAGCAGCAAGGACAATCCCCACCAAGAGACCCAGTACTTC. Translated, it gives CASSKDNPHQETQYF. The chain carries TRBV5-1 and TRBJ2-5, with D possibly matching TRBD1 (5 bases). The CDR3 has 15 amino acids. Trimming took off 4 bases at V and 0 bases at J, with 13 bases between the two ends. Germline assignment: CDR1 SGHRS and CDR2 YFSETQ. The variable domain in full, with the rest retrieved from reference TRBV5-1 and TRBJ2-5, is KAGVTQTPRYLIKTRGQQVTLSCSPISGHRSVSWYQQTPGQGLQFLFEYFSETQRNKGNFPGRFSGRQFSNSRSEMNVSTLELGDSALYLCASSKDNPHQETQYFGPGTRLLVL.

By proportion, this clonotype is medium-sized (0.01 to 0.1%). The chain links TRBV27 to TRBJ1-4; the match to TRBD1 covers 7 bases. The germline V gene encodes CDR1 MNHEY and CDR2 SMNVEV (reference sequence). V gave up 7 bases and J gave up 7 bases; unmatched junction bases: 9. The CDR3 covers 14 residues. The CDR3 here is CASKQGVLGEKLFF. In nucleotides, the CDR3 is TGTGCCAGCAAGCAGGGGGTGTTGGGTGAAAAACTGTTTTTT.

By proportion, this clonotype is medium-sized. The genes are TRBV6-1 and TRBJ2-2; TRBD1 matches 9 bases. V was clipped by 5 bases and J by 6 bases; unmatched bases: 13. CDR1 and CDR2 from the germline V gene are MNHNS and SASEGT. The CDR3 has 17 residues. For the CDR3, the DNA is TGTGCCAGCAGTCGCGGGACAGGGACTCCCACCGCCGGGGAGCTGTTTTTT. Translated, it gives CASSRGTGTPTAGELFF.

The chain carries TRBV19 and TRBJ2-1, with TRBD2 matching over 8 bases. The J segment lost 1 base and the V segment lost 7 bases, leaving 15 bases of the junction unmatched. Germline CDR1 and CDR2: LNHDA and SQIVND (reference sequence). The CDR3 has 18 amino acids. CDR3 sequence reads: CASMTPGLGPQSYNEQFF. The CDR3 nucleotides are TGTGCCAGTATGACACCGGGACTAGGGCCCCAATCCTACAATGAGCAGTTCTTC.

The chain joins TRBV12-5 to TRBJ2-6; D gene unclear. CDR3 length equals 15 residues. Germline CDR1 is LGHNT and CDR2 is FRNRAP. Trimming pared 6 bases from V and 2 bases from J, leaving 11 bases between. In DNA form, the CDR3 reads TGTGCTAGTGGACAGTCGCTTACTGGGGCCAACGTCCTGACTTTC. Its translation: CASGQSLTGANVLTF. Full variable domain (missing parts from reference TRBV12-5 and TRBJ2-6): DARVTQTPRHKVTEMGQEVTMRCQPILGHNTVFWYRQTMMQGLELLAYFRNRAPLDDSGMPKDRFSAEMPDATLATLKIQPSEPRDSAVYFCASGQSLTGANVLTFGAGSRLTVL.

A few counts support this clonotype. The chain is built from TRBV6-1 and TRBJ1-2, with TRBD1 as a possible D gene (5 bases). The CDR3 consists of 13 residues. The V end was cut by 6 bases, the J end by 4 bases, with 12 bases between. From germline, CDR1 is MNHNS and CDR2 SASEGT. The CDR3 loop reads CASRGDLLYGYTF. CDR3 bases: TGTGCCAGCAGGGGGGACCTTCTCTATGGCTACACCTTC.

The chain recombines TRBV11-2 with TRBJ2-2, with TRBD2 matching over 13 bases. V was pared by 5 bases and J by 10 bases, with 10 bases of the junction left unmatched. The CDR3 contains 16 residues. Germline CDR1 and CDR2: SGHAT and FQNNGV. The CDR3 DNA is TGTGCCAGCAGCCCGACTAGCGGGGGGACGGCTTTGGAGCTGTTTTTT. It codes for CASSPTSGGTALELFF.

The V call is TRBV18, the J call TRBJ1-5; D possibly corresponds to TRBD1 (5 bases). The CDR3 spans 13 residues. Per the germline V gene, CDR1 is KGHSH and CDR2 is LQKENI. V was cut by 5 bases and J by 1 base, with 6 bases left in between. CDR3 amino acids: CASSRDSNQPQHF. The CDR3 coding sequence is TGTGCCAGCTCAAGGGACAGCAATCAGCCCCAGCATTTT. Variable domain in full (rest from reference TRBV18 and TRBJ1-5): NAGVMQNPRHLVRRRGQEARLRCSPMKGHSHVYWYRQLPEEGLKFMVYLQKENIIDESGMPKERFSAEFPKEGPSILRIQQVVRGDSAAYFCASSRDSNQPQHFGDGTRLSIL.

This clonotype was picked up a small number of times. This chain connects TRBV7-6 to TRBJ1-5, with TRBD1 as a possible D gene (5 bases). The V end was cut by 5 bases, the J end by 3 bases, with 14 bases between. CDR1 and CDR2 from the germline V gene are SGHVS and FNYEAQ. The CDR3 sequence is 15 residues long. The CDR3 reads CASSPNSGYNQPQHF. CDR3 bases: TGTGCCAGCAGCCCTAATTCAGGGTACAATCAGCCCCAGCATTTT.

This clonotype was detected a few times. The CDR3 region is CASSPPGLAYEQYF. In nucleotides, the CDR3 is TGTGCCAGCAGTCCCCCGGGACTAGCCTACGAGCAGTACTTC. This chain connects TRBV12-3 or TRBV12-4 to TRBJ2-7, with 8 bases matching TRBD2. The CDR3 is 14 residues long. Trimming removed 5 bases from V and 2 bases from J; junction bases left unmatched: 5.

This chain joins TRBV30 and TRBJ1-2; 7 positions match TRBD1. The CDR3 extends over 13 amino acids. Germline CDR1 is GTSNPN and CDR2 is SVGIG (reference sequence). V shed 1 base, J shed 4 bases, and the junction held 3 bases outside the gene matches. The DNA for the CDR3 is TGTGCCTGGAGTGAGGGGGCGGCCTATGGCTACACCTTC. Translated, it gives CAWSEGAAYGYTF.

The chain links TRBV2 to TRBJ1-4; tentatively, D is TRBD1 (5 bases). The CDR3 consists of 17 residues. Per the germline V gene, CDR1 is SNHLY and CDR2 is FYNNEI. V shed 7 bases and J shed 8 bases, with 26 bases lying between them. The CDR3 DNA reads TGTGCCAGCACTCCTCTTGTCGGGACGGTGTTGGTCGAAAAACTGTTTTTT. Protein sequence: CASTPLVGTVLVEKLFF. The complete variable domain, with remaining parts taken from reference TRBV2 and TRBJ1-4, reads EPEVTQTPSHQVTQMGQEVILRCVPISNHLYFYWYRQILGQKVEFLVSFYNNEISEKSEIFDDQFSVERPDGSNFTLKIRSTKLEDSAMYFCASTPLVGTVLVEKLFFGSGTQLSVL.

This CDR3 reads CALGQQETQYF. As DNA, the CDR3 is TGTGCCTTGGGACAGCAAGAGACCCAGTACTTC. The genes are TRBV30 and TRBJ2-5, with 7 bases that match TRBD1. Germline V gene data show CDR1 as GTSNPN and CDR2 as SVGIG (reference sequence). The CDR3 has 11 amino acids. Trimming took 7 bases from V and 2 from J; bases not matched to a gene: 1.

In its sample, this clonotype was seen once. This may come from a read error, since a much larger clone is one base off. The chain employs TRBV7-2 and TRBJ2-4; no clear D gene. CDR1 SGHTA and CDR2 FQGNSA come from the germline V gene. The CDR3 contains 12 residues. The CDR3 is CASSFASNIRYF. The DNA for the CDR3 is TGTGCCAGCAGCTTCGCGAGTAACATTCGGTACTTC.

The gene calls are TRBV6-5 and TRBJ1-4; D remains ambiguous. CDR1 MNHEY and CDR2 SVGAGI come from the germline V gene. V was trimmed by 1 base and J by 3 bases, leaving 9 bases between them. The CDR3 runs to 15 residues. The DNA for the CDR3 is TGTGCCAGCAGTTACTTTGCAGGCCCTAATGAAAAACTGTTTTTT. Its protein is CASSYFAGPNEKLFF.

The gene calls are TRBV24-1 and TRBJ2-3; 9 bases align to TRBD2. Germline-derived CDR1 and CDR2 are KGHDR and SFDVKD. V shed 4 bases, J shed 1 base, and the junction held 2 bases outside the gene matches. The CDR3 has 15 amino acids. This CDR3 is CATSDVAGGTDTQYF. The CDR3 DNA reads as TGTGCCACCAGTGACGTAGCGGGGGGCACAGATACGCAGTATTTT.

This clonotype was seen a handful of times. This chain links TRBV6-1 with TRBJ2-3; either TRBD1 or TRBD2 may fit D (5 bases each). CDR3 length: 13 residues. CDR1 is MNHNS and CDR2 is SASEGT in the germline V gene. Trimming stripped 10 bases from V and 8 bases from J, with 19 bases between. The DNA of the CDR3 is TGTGCCACCCGGGGCACGGGAAGAGGTACGCAGTATTTT. Protein: CATRGTGRGTQYF.

In DNA form, the CDR3 reads TGTGCTAGTGGTTTAGTAAATGAGCAGTTCTTC. It specifies CASGLVNEQFF. This chain joins TRBV12-5 and TRBJ2-1; D uncertain. The CDR3 has 11 residues. With 3 bases removed from V and 7 bases from J, the gap between germline ends came to 4 bases. Germline V gene lookup returns CDR1 LGHNT and CDR2 FRNRAP.

The J gene is TRBJ2-3, the V gene TRBV9; D remains unclear. Germline V gives CDR1 SGDLS, CDR2 YYNGEE. Trimming left V 1 base short and J 8 bases short, with 11 bases between. This CDR3 is 13 amino acids long. The CDR3 loop is CASSVSQISTQYF. CDR3 sequence (DNA): TGTGCCAGCAGCGTAAGTCAAATCAGTACGCAGTATTTT.

This clonotype has more than one count but fewer than ten. This chain uses TRBV7-9 with TRBJ1-2; D may be TRBD1 (5 bases). Germline-derived CDR1 and CDR2 are SEHNR and FQNEAQ (reference sequence). This CDR3 is built from 13 residues. Trimming cost V 4 bases and J 4 bases, with 10 bases left between them. CDR3 loop: CASSSPGGYGYTF. The CDR3 bases are TGTGCCAGCAGCTCTCCCGGGGGCTATGGCTACACCTTC.

This chain connects TRBV19 to TRBJ2-5; maybe TRBD2 (7 bases). Germline CDR1 reads LNHDA; CDR2 reads SQIVND (reference sequence). The CDR3 is 14 residues long. Trimming left V 3 bases short and J 5 bases short, with 13 bases between. The CDR3 protein is CASSMLGGPETQYF. Here the CDR3 DNA reads TGTGCCAGTAGTATGCTGGGGGGGCCGGAGACCCAGTACTTC.

The CDR3 region is CASSWDGANTGELFF. As DNA, the CDR3 is TGTGCCAGCAGCTGGGACGGCGCGAACACCGGGGAGCTGTTTTTT. The V call is TRBV5-5, the J call TRBJ2-2; D may correspond to TRBD1 or TRBD2 (5 bases each). The V and J ends lost 3 bases and 0 bases respectively, with 9 bases between them. Germline CDR1 is SGHKS and CDR2 is YYEKEE (reference sequence). CDR3 size: 15 residues.

This clonotype ranks as medium-sized. The CDR3 region is CASSLKGGGNYGYTF. CDR3 DNA: TGTGCCAGCAGTTTAAAGGGCGGAGGGAACTATGGCTACACCTTC. The chain uses TRBV27 and TRBJ1-2, with D uncertain. The V gene lost 2 bases and the J gene lost 2 bases, with 12 bases spanning the gap. The CDR3 contains 15 residues. Per the germline V gene, CDR1 is MNHEY and CDR2 is SMNVEV (reference sequence).